This is a list of T cell receptor beta chains from one sample in a study of glioma-infiltrating T cells after dendritic cell vaccination. Sequencing was performed with immunoSEQ multiplex PCR; in TCRdb, only in-frame clones are kept and a portion is missing. The table has 80,000 to 100,000 clones, around three quarters seen once; the top ten hold approximately 5.9%. The starting material was blood, obtained before dendritic cell vaccination. Source of these receptors: a human donor with glioblastoma. Each CDR3 is given with its conserved first and last residue. D genes are given only for firm matches. The size of a clone is reported for some rows only, either as once, few or many, or as a class for expanded clones.

V gene	clone size	J gene	D gene	CDR3 protein	CDR3 DNA
TRBV14	NA	TRBJ1-2	TRBD1	CASSQALWQGEGYTF	TGTGCCAGCAGCCAAGCTCTATGGCAGGGGGAAGGCTACACCTTC
TRBV5-1	NA	TRBJ1-2	TRBD1	CASSVDRVDYGYTF	TGCGCCAGCAGCGTTGACAGGGTCGACTATGGCTACACCTTC
TRBV30	NA	TRBJ1-3	NA	CAWSGASGNTIYF	TGTGCCTGGTCTGGGGCGTCGGGAAACACCATATATTTT
TRBV5-1	NA	TRBJ1-3	NA	CASSTNPVGNTIYF	TGCGCCAGCAGTACTAATCCGGTTGGAAACACCATATATTTT
TRBV9	NA	TRBJ2-6	NA	CASSVSGDGANVLTF	TGTGCCAGCAGCGTATCAGGGGACGGGGCCAACGTCCTGACTTTC
TRBV2	once	TRBJ2-5	NA	CAGRGAGETQYF	TGTGCCGGGAGGGGGGCCGGGGAGACCCAGTACTTC
TRBV2	NA	TRBJ2-7	NA	CASSDNIVSYEQYF	TGTGCCAGCAGTGATAACATTGTCTCCTACGAGCAGTACTTC
TRBV5-6	NA	TRBJ2-7	TRBD1	CASSAWDRVTHEQYF	TGTGCCAGCAGCGCATGGGACAGGGTGACCCACGAGCAGTACTTC
TRBV18	NA	TRBJ1-3	TRBD1	CASSPKTGLSGNTIYF	TGTGCCAGCTCTCCAAAGACAGGGCTCTCTGGAAACACCATATATTTT
TRBV6-6	NA	TRBJ2-1	NA	CASSQTVDRPEGKFF	TGTGCCAGCAGTCAAACTGTGGACAGGCCGGAGGGGAAGTTCTTC
TRBV5-1	NA	TRBJ1-1	NA	CASSLTGHTEAFF	TGCGCCAGCAGCTTGACAGGTCACACTGAAGCTTTCTTT
TRBV28	NA	TRBJ2-3	NA	CASRSSTDTQYF	TGTGCCAGCAGATCAAGCACAGATACGCAGTATTTT
TRBV19	NA	TRBJ2-1	TRBD2	CASRMTSLSSYNEQFF	TGTGCCAGTAGGATGACTAGCCTGAGCTCCTACAATGAGCAGTTCTTC
TRBV19	NA	TRBJ1-2	NA	CASRITGIYGYTF	TGTGCCAGTAGAATTACTGGTATCTATGGCTACACCTTC
TRBV6-5	NA	TRBJ2-5	NA	CASSKGTVVQETQYF	TGTGCCAGCAGTAAAGGGACTGTCGTCCAAGAGACCCAGTACTTC
TRBV5-6	NA	TRBJ1-1	NA	CASGGMNTEAFF	TGTGCCAGCGGGGGGATGAACACTGAAGCTTTCTTT
TRBV5-1	NA	TRBJ2-1	TRBD1	CASSLQGVNEQFF	TGCGCCAGCAGCTTACAGGGGGTTAATGAGCAGTTCTTC
TRBV5-1	NA	TRBJ1-4	TRBD1	CASSRGQGNEKLFF	TGCGCCAGCAGCCGGGGACAGGGGAATGAAAAACTGTTTTTT
TRBV30	NA	TRBJ1-2	NA	CASQGGGYTF	TGTGCCTCACAGGGTGGAGGCTACACCTTC
TRBV9	NA	TRBJ2-3	TRBD2	CASSVSGGRVVGTQYF	TGTGCCAGCAGCGTTTCTGGCGGGAGGGTTGTCGGGACGCAGTATTTT
TRBV29-1	NA	TRBJ1-1	TRBD1	CSVDGQGAAFF	TGCAGCGTGGATGGACAGGGGGCCGCTTTCTTT
TRBV6-5	NA	TRBJ2-7	NA	CASSRKGSETYEQYF	TGTGCCAGCAGTCGGAAGGGGTCCGAGACCTACGAGCAGTACTTC
TRBV5-4	once	TRBJ2-3	TRBD2	CASSRGLATDTQYF	TGTGCCAGCAGCCGTGGACTAGCAACAGATACGCAGTATTTT
TRBV7-2	NA	TRBJ1-5	TRBD1	CASSRTGDNQPQHF	TGTGCCAGCAGCCGGACAGGGGACAATCAGCCCCAGCATTTT
TRBV6-6	NA	TRBJ1-4	TRBD1	CASSLTGSNEKLFF	TGTGCCAGCAGTTTGACAGGGTCTAATGAAAAACTGTTTTTT
TRBV27	NA	TRBJ1-2	NA	CASAQGVPYGYTF	TGTGCCAGCGCCCAAGGAGTCCCCTATGGCTACACCTTC
TRBV2	NA	TRBJ1-4	NA	CASSVLAGAGEKLFF	TGTGCCAGCAGTGTTTTGGCAGGAGCGGGGGAAAAACTGTTTTTT
TRBV20-1	NA	TRBJ2-1	NA	CSASINEQFF	TGCAGTGCTAGCATCAATGAGCAGTTCTTC
TRBV5-5	NA	TRBJ2-1	TRBD2	CASSPSSGGAWDEQFF	TGTGCCAGCAGCCCTTCTAGCGGGGGGGCCTGGGATGAGCAGTTCTTC
TRBV30	NA	TRBJ2-7	NA	CAWTPTAGTYEQYF	TGTGCCTGGACCCCTACCGCAGGGACCTACGAGCAGTACTTC
TRBV27	NA	TRBJ1-2	NA	CASSPTGTVYGYTF	TGTGCCAGCAGCCCGACAGGTACGGTCTATGGCTACACCTTC
TRBV4-1	NA	TRBJ2-3	NA	CASSQEVRDTQYF	TGCGCCAGCAGCCAAGAGGTGCGGGATACGCAGTATTTT
TRBV4-1	NA	TRBJ2-1	TRBD2	CASSPALAGRNEQFF	TGCGCCAGCAGCCCCGCACTAGCGGGTAGAAATGAGCAGTTCTTC
TRBV19	NA	TRBJ2-1	TRBD1	CASSTTGTDGKQFF	TGTGCCAGTAGTACGACCGGGACAGACGGGAAGCAGTTCTTC
TRBV19	NA	TRBJ2-3	NA	CASSTGNTDTQYF	TGTGCCAGTTCTACGGGGAACACAGATACGCAGTATTTT